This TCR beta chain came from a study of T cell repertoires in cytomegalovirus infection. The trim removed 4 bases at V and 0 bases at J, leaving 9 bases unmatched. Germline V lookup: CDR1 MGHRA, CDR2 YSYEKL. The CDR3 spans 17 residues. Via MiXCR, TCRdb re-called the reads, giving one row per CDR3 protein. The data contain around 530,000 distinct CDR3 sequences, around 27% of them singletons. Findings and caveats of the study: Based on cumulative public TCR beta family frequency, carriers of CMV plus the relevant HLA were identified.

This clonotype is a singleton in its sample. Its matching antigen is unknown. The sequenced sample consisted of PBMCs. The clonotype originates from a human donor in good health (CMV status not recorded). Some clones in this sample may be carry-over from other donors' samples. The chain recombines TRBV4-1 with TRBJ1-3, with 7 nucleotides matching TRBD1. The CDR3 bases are TGCGCCAGCAGCCTCTCCGAGGGGGCACGCTCTGGAAACACCATATATTTT. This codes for CASSLSEGARSGNTIYF.